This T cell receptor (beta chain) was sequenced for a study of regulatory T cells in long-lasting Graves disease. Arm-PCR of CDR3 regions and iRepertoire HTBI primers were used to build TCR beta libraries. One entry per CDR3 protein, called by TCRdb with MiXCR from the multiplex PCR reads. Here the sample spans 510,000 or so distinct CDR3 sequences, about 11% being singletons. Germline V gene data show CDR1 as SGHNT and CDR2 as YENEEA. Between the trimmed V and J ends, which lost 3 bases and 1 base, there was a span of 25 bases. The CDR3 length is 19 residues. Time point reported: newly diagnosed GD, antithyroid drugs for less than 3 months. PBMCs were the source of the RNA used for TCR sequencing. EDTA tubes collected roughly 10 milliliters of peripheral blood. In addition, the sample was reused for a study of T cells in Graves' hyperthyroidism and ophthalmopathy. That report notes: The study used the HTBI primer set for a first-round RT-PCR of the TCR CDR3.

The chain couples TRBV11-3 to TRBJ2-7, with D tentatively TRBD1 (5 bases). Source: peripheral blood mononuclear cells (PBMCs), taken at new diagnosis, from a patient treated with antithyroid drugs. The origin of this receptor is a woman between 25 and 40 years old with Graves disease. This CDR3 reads CASSFTLGPYRRSSYEQYF. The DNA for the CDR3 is TGTGCCAGCAGCTTCACCCTTGGACCATACAGGAGAAGTTCCTACGAGCAGTACTTC.